The 12 T cell receptor beta chains below come from one sample, sequenced in a study of early stage breast cancer tumors. Profiled with immunoSEQ multiplex PCR; TCRdb holds only in-frame clones, not every one. The table records 25,000 to 35,000 clones, 70% to 90% of them present only once. The material sequenced was blood. The receptor source for this set is a person aged 45 to 59 with breast cancer.

The chain couples TRBV15 to TRBJ1-4; 7 positions agree with TRBD1. Germline lookup yields CDR1 LNHNV and CDR2 YYDKDF (reference sequence). Trimming took 4 bases from V and 7 from J; bases not matched to a gene: 9. This CDR3 is 15 amino acids long. The CDR3 loop reads CATSTTRGSSEKLFF. As DNA, the CDR3 is TGTGCCACCAGCACAACCAGGGGGTCTAGTGAAAAACTGTTTTTT.

The V gene is TRBV5-4, the J gene TRBJ2-2; perhaps TRBD1 as D (6 bases). V lost 4 bases and J lost 1, with 14 bases in between. Germline CDR1 and CDR2: SGHNT and YYREEE (reference sequence). This CDR3 contains 16 residues. The CDR3 bases are TGTGCCAGCAGCCAACCCGTACAGGGGAACACCGGGGAGCTGTTTTTT. The encoded protein is CASSQPVQGNTGELFF.

The rearrangement links TRBV28 to TRBJ2-3; TRBD2 matches 13 bases. From germline, CDR1 is MDHEN and CDR2 SYDVKM. V lost 5 bases and J lost 0; bases outside the gene matches: 2. The CDR3 length is 16 residues. The chain's CDR3 is CASSRGLAGSTDTQYF. The CDR3 bases are TGTGCCAGCAGTCGGGGACTAGCGGGGAGCACAGATACGCAGTATTTT.

This sequence joins TRBV2 and TRBJ1-4, with a weak D call TRBD1 (5 bases). Trimming cost V 1 base and J 3 bases, with 9 bases left between them. This CDR3 spans 15 amino acids. Germline loops: CDR1 SNHLY, CDR2 FYNNEI. The CDR3 loop reads CASSEEGFPNEKLFF. The CDR3 DNA sequence: TGTGCCAGCAGTGAAGAGGGGTTCCCTAATGAAAAACTGTTTTTT. Looking up the rest from reference TRBV2 and TRBJ1-4 gives the full variable domain: EPEVTQTPSHQVTQMGQEVILRCVPISNHLYFYWYRQILGQKVEFLVSFYNNEISEKSEIFDDQFSVERPDGSNFTLKIRSTKLEDSAMYFCASSEEGFPNEKLFFGSGTQLSVL.

For this clone: The sample contains more than one DNA sequence encoding this CDR3. V gene TRBV2 combines with J gene TRBJ2-7; a weak D match, TRBD1 (5 bases). The CDR3 runs 12 residues. The germline V and J ends were trimmed by 3 bases and 4 bases, with 7 bases remaining between them. The germline CDR1 and CDR2 sequences are SNHLY and FYNNEI. CDR3 DNA: TGTGCCAGCAGTGAGGCAGGGTACGAGCAGTACTTC. The encoded protein is CASSEAGYEQYF.

This clone has only one observation. This sequence joins TRBV9 and TRBJ2-3, with TRBD2 matching over 7 bases. After removal of 5 bases from V and 2 bases from J, the junction contained 11 bases not matched to a gene. The CDR3 is 16 amino acids. Germline V gene lookup returns CDR1 SGDLS and CDR2 YYNGEE. CDR3 bases: TGTGCCAGCAGTAGCAGGTCGGGAGGAAACACAGATACGCAGTATTTT. Encoded protein: CASSSRSGGNTDTQYF.

The gene calls are TRBV5-4 and TRBJ2-3; D not certain. Between the trimmed V and J ends, which lost 1 base and 0 bases, there was a span of 6 bases. From germline, CDR1 is SGHNT and CDR2 YYREEE (reference sequence). This CDR3 region has 14 residues. CDR3 coding DNA: TGTGCCAGCAGCTTGACAACTAGCACAGATACGCAGTATTTT. Translated, it gives CASSLTTSTDTQYF.

The chain's CDR3 is CASSLASGPSSYNEQFF. Here the CDR3 DNA reads TGTGCCAGCAGCTTAGCTAGCGGTCCGAGCTCCTACAATGAGCAGTTCTTC. The gene calls are TRBV7-8 and TRBJ2-1; D is possibly TRBD2 (6 bases). The germline V gene has CDR1 SGHVS and CDR2 FQNEAQ. V was clipped by 0 bases and J by 0 bases, with 12 bases between them. This CDR3 spans 17 amino acids.

This clone was seen a few times. J is TRBJ2-1 and V is TRBV4-3; TRBD1 agrees at 10 bases. V lost 1 base and J lost 4; bases outside the gene matches: 4. CDR3 length equals 16 residues. Germline loops: CDR1 LGHNA, CDR2 YSLEER. CDR3 nucleotides: TGCGCCAGCAGCCAAGTGTCGGGACAGGGGTACAATGAGCAGTTCTTC. Its translation is CASSQVSGQGYNEQFF.

The chain has TRBV25-1 and TRBJ1-1, with D possibly TRBD1 on 5 matching bases. Germline CDR1 MGHDK, CDR2 SYGVNS. CDR3 length: 12 residues. Trimming left V 9 bases short and J 3 bases short, with 11 bases between. In DNA form, the CDR3 reads TGTGCCAGTGGGGGTCGGGACACTGAAGCTTTCTTT. Translated, it gives CASGGRDTEAFF. Together with reference TRBV25-1 and TRBJ1-1, the CDR3 gives the full variable domain: EADIYQTPRYLVIGTGKKITLECSQTMGHDKMYWYQQDPGMELHLIHYSYGVNSTEKGDLSSESTVSRIRTEHFPLTLESARPSHTSQYLCASGGRDTEAFFGQGTRLTVV.

The CDR3 nucleotides are TGTGCCAGCAGTGAAAGGTGGTCGCCGGCTTATAATTCACCCCTCCACTTT. Its protein is CASSERWSPAYNSPLHF. This chain uses TRBV6-1 with TRBJ1-6; D gene unclear. Germline V gives CDR1 MNHNS, CDR2 SASEGT. V was trimmed by 2 bases and J by 4 bases, leaving 15 bases between them. The CDR3 is made up of 17 amino acids.

The CDR3 loop is CASSQETTYGYTF. As DNA, the CDR3 is TGCGCCAGCAGCCAAGAGACTACCTATGGCTACACCTTC. The chain is built from TRBV4-1 and TRBJ1-2; D gene ambiguous. Germline V lookup: CDR1 MGHRA, CDR2 YSYEKL. This CDR3 is built from 13 residues. Between the trimmed V and J ends, which lost 0 bases and 4 bases, there was a span of 6 bases.